A selection of T cell receptor beta chains follows, all from one sample in a study of blood T cell repertoires in COVID-19. The table came from immunoSEQ multiplex PCR; TCRdb's copy has only in-frame clones and leaves some out. In the table there are roughly 140,000 clones, 80% of which are singletons. The sample consisted of peripheral blood. These receptors originate from a man between 65 and 85 years old who had recovered from COVID-19. Each CDR3 is given with its conserved first and last residue. The order of the fields is D gene, V gene, clone size, J gene, CDR3 DNA, CDR3 protein. D genes are given only for firm matches. A row's size may be missing; if present it is once, few, many or a size class.

D: .; V: TRBV19; size: .; J: TRBJ2-1; DNA: TGTGCCAGTAGTATAACAGCTTATGCACACAATGAGCAGTTCTTC; CDR3: CASSITAYAHNEQFF
D: .; V: TRBV19; size: .; J: TRBJ2-2; DNA: TGTGCCAGTAGTATCTCCCGCACCGGGGAGCTGTTTTTT; CDR3: CASSISRTGELFF
D: TRBD2; V: TRBV9; size: many; J: TRBJ2-2; DNA: TGTGCCAGCAGCCCTAGGACTAGCGGGAGTGGGGAGCTGTTTTTT; CDR3: CASSPRTSGSGELFF
D: TRBD2; V: TRBV2; size: .; J: TRBJ2-1; DNA: TGTGCCAGCAGTGAAGGGACTAGCTCCCTCCGGGACAATGAGCAGTTCTTC; CDR3: CASSEGTSSLRDNEQFF
D: TRBD2; V: TRBV6-2/TRBV6-3; size: .; J: TRBJ2-7; DNA: TGTGCCAGCAGTTACGGAGCGGGAGGAGCCTACGAGCAGTACTTC; CDR3: CASSYGAGGAYEQYF
D: .; V: TRBV23-1; size: .; J: TRBJ2-7; DNA: TGCGCCAGCAGTCAACGGCGGCAATCCGAGCAGTACTTC; CDR3: CASSQRRQSEQYF
D: TRBD2; V: TRBV19; size: .; J: TRBJ2-2; DNA: TGTGCCAGTAGCTGGACTAGCGGGAGGTCGAACACCGGGGAGCTGTTTTTT; CDR3: CASSWTSGRSNTGELFF
D: TRBD1; V: TRBV11-2; size: .; J: TRBJ2-7; DNA: TGTGCCAGCAGCGTATCAGCCGGGACAGCTACCTACGAGCAGTACTTC; CDR3: CASSVSAGTATYEQYF
D: TRBD2; V: TRBV4-1; size: .; J: TRBJ2-2; DNA: TGCGCCAGCAGCCAATGGACTAGCGGGAGGCGTAACACCGGGGAGCTGTTTTTT; CDR3: CASSQWTSGRRNTGELFF
D: .; V: TRBV7-2; size: .; J: TRBJ1-3; DNA: TGTGCCAGCAGCCCAGTCCCGCCGCTCGGAAACACCATATATTTT; CDR3: CASSPVPPLGNTIYF
D: .; V: TRBV11-2; size: .; J: TRBJ2-1; DNA: TGTGCCAGCAGCTTACGTACTTTGCGCAAATTCTACAATGAGCAGTTCTTC; CDR3: CASSLRTLRKFYNEQFF
D: TRBD2; V: TRBV11-2; size: few; J: TRBJ2-7; DNA: TGTGCCAGCAGCCAGACTAGCGGGAGGAACGAGCAGTACTTC; CDR3: CASSQTSGRNEQYF
D: TRBD2; V: TRBV18; size: .; J: TRBJ2-2; DNA: TGTGCCAGCTCATCGACTAGCGGGATTTCGTACACCGGGGAGCTGTTTTTT; CDR3: CASSSTSGISYTGELFF